These 29 T cell receptor beta chains originate from one sample sequenced in a study of CD8+CD57+ T cells in acquired aplastic anemia. The authors sequenced patients whose flow cytometry had shown CD8+CD57+ cell expansion. Genomic DNA constituted the template upon which TCR beta VDJ and CDR3 profiling was performed. TCRdb ran MiXCR on the reads and lists one entry per CDR3 protein. Among tens of thousands of distinct CDR3 sequences listed, about 70% were seen once. The sample consisted of sorted CD4+, CD8+, or CD8+CD57+ T cells (not recorded which) from PBMCs. The receptors stem from a human donor with aplastic anemia.

The sample holds a few counts of this clonotype. The rearrangement uses TRBV7-2 and TRBJ2-3; the D gene is possibly TRBD1 (6 bases). The germline V gene encodes CDR1 SGHTA and CDR2 FQGNSA. The CDR3 runs to 11 residues. The V end lost 5 bases, the J end lost 8 bases, and 8 bases lay between the germline ends. In DNA form, the CDR3 reads TGTGCCAGCAGCCCCAGGGGTACGCAGTATTTT. Its translation: CASSPRGTQYF. The full variable domain, completed using reference TRBV7-2 and TRBJ2-3, is GAGVSQSPSNKVTEKGKDVELRCDPISGHTALYWYRQSLGQGLEFLIYFQGNSAPDKSGLPSDRFSAERTGGSVSTLTIQRTQQEDSAVYLCASSPRGTQYFGPGTRLTVL.

This chain connects TRBV10-3 to TRBJ2-3; 9 bases agree with TRBD1. The CDR3 covers 15 residues. V was clipped by 10 bases and J by 0 bases; unmatched bases: 8. Germline values: CDR1 ENHRY, CDR2 SYGVKD. In DNA form, the CDR3 reads TGTGCCACTCTAGGGACAGGGACAAGCACAGATACGCAGTATTTT. It specifies CATLGTGTSTDTQYF.

The J gene is TRBJ2-7, the V gene TRBV6-1, with 10 nucleotides matching TRBD1. The DNA matches TRBJ2-5 better at its end, which makes the J call doubtful. Per germline, CDR1 MNHNS and CDR2 SASEGT. The CDR3 runs 15 residues. The CDR3 sequence is CASSRGGQGLETQYF. For the CDR3, the DNA is TGTGCCAGCAGTCGGGGGGGACAGGGGTTGGAGACCCAGTACTTC.

The chain is built from TRBV5-6 and TRBJ1-1; D call uncertain. Deletions cut 2 bases from V and 1 base from J, with 9 bases between. CDR3 length equals 14 residues. The V gene's germline CDR1 is SGHDT and CDR2 YYEEEE. The CDR3 reads CASSLPAANTEAFF. As DNA, the CDR3 is TGTGCCAGCAGCTTACCGGCGGCGAACACTGAAGCTTTCTTT.

The V call is TRBV12-3 or TRBV12-4, the J call TRBJ2-2; 7 bases fit TRBD1. This CDR3 is built from 14 residues. V trimming: 8 bases; J trimming: 6 bases; junction bases outside the gene matches: 9. The CDR3 DNA sequence: TGTGCCAGCCGTACAAAGGGGGCGGCCGGGGAGCTGTTTTTT. Translation: CASRTKGAAGELFF.

The rearrangement joins TRBV15 to TRBJ1-3, with D tentatively TRBD1 (5 bases). The V end was cut by 0 bases, the J end by 0 bases, with 6 bases between. This CDR3 spans 15 amino acids. Germline CDR1 and CDR2: LNHNV and YYDKDF (reference sequence). CDR3 region: CATSRDRVSGNTIYF. The CDR3 DNA reads as TGTGCCACCAGCAGAGACAGGGTCTCTGGAAACACCATATATTTT.

As DNA, the CDR3 is TGTGCCAGTAGTTTTGGGCTCTCTGGAAACACCATATATTTT. It translates to CASSFGLSGNTIYF. The genes are TRBV19 and TRBJ1-3; D is unresolved. Trimming left V 5 bases short and J 0 bases short, with 8 bases between. Germline-derived CDR1 and CDR2 are LNHDA and SQIVND (reference sequence). The CDR3 is 14 amino acids.

V is TRBV10-3 and J is TRBJ1-5, with TRBD1 identical over 8 bases. J gave up 5 bases and V 5 bases, and 2 bases lay outside the gene matches. CDR3 size: 13 residues. From germline, CDR1 is ENHRY and CDR2 SYGVKD. The CDR3 loop is CAISLTGDQPQHF. The CDR3, as DNA: TGTGCCATCAGTTTGACAGGGGATCAGCCCCAGCATTTT.

The CDR3, as DNA: TGCGCCAGCAGCCTAACACCCACCGGGGAGCTGTTTTTT. This sequence encodes CASSLTPTGELFF. The chain couples TRBV4-1 to TRBJ2-2; D remains unclear. The V end was cut by 4 bases, the J end by 4 bases, with 7 bases between. The CDR3 covers 13 residues. CDR1 MGHRA and CDR2 YSYEKL come from the germline V gene.

This chain uses TRBV24-1 with TRBJ2-1, with a weak D call TRBD1 (8 bases). V lost 3 bases, J lost 8 bases, and 19 bases lay in between. Germline V gene data show CDR1 as KGHDR and CDR2 as SFDVKD. The length of the CDR3 is 16 residues. CDR3 protein: CATSDPTGGGQDEQFF. The CDR3 DNA is TGTGCCACCAGTGATCCCACGGGCGGGGGACAGGATGAGCAGTTCTTC.

V is TRBV25-1 and J is TRBJ1-5, with 9 bases identical to TRBD1. V was clipped by 3 bases and J by 6 bases; unmatched bases: 3. The CDR3 contains 14 residues. From germline, CDR1 is MGHDK and CDR2 SYGVNS. CDR3 nucleotides: TGTGCCAGCAGTGATACAGGGGGCGGTCAGCCCCAGCATTTT. It translates to CASSDTGGGQPQHF.

The chain combines TRBV11-1 with TRBJ2-3; D is perhaps TRBD1 or TRBD2 (7 bases each). V was pared by 4 bases and J by 0 bases, with 14 bases between. This CDR3 region has 16 residues. Germline CDR1 SGHAT, CDR2 FQDESV (reference sequence). The CDR3 nucleotides read TGTGCCAGCAGCTCCCAGGGGGGGACTAGCACAGATACGCAGTATTTT. It specifies CASSSQGGTSTDTQYF.

The rearrangement links TRBV9 to TRBJ2-2; 10 bases line up with TRBD2. CDR3 length equals 15 residues. The V gene end was trimmed by 3 bases and the J gene end by 6 bases; junction bases not matched to a gene: 5. CDR1 is SGDLS and CDR2 is YYNGEE in the germline V gene. CDR3 loop: CASSEREGLAGELFF. The CDR3 DNA sequence: TGTGCCAGCAGCGAGCGGGAGGGCCTAGCCGGGGAGCTGTTTTTT.

The rearrangement uses TRBV12-5 and TRBJ2-3, with 7 bases fitting TRBD2. The ends lost 5 bases at V and 2 bases at J; junction bases unmatched: 7. Germline CDR1 and CDR2: LGHNT and FRNRAP. The CDR3 runs to 15 residues. The CDR3 DNA reads as TGTGCTAGTGGTCCAAGCGGGGCTTACACAGATACGCAGTATTTT. This sequence encodes CASGPSGAYTDTQYF. The full variable domain, in which reference TRBV12-5 and TRBJ2-3 provide the parts outside the CDR3, is DARVTQTPRHKVTEMGQEVTMRCQPILGHNTVFWYRQTMMQGLELLAYFRNRAPLDDSGMPKDRFSAEMPDATLATLKIQPSEPRDSAVYFCASGPSGAYTDTQYFGPGTRLTVL.

CDR3 DNA sequence: TGCGCCAGCAGTTTGGGGGATCATTGGAACACTGAAGCTTTCTTT. Amino acid sequence: CASSLGDHWNTEAFF. The gene calls are TRBV10-2 and TRBJ1-1; D might be TRBD1 (5 bases). CDR3 length: 15 residues. The V gene lost 5 bases and the J gene lost 1 base, with 14 bases spanning the gap. CDR1 is WSHSY and CDR2 is SAAADI in the germline V gene.

This clonotype was counted between two and nine times. J is TRBJ1-2 and V is TRBV10-3; no clear D gene. In germline, CDR1 is ENHRY, CDR2 SYGVKD. CDR3 length equals 13 residues. V dropped 3 bases and J dropped 2 bases, with 7 bases sitting between them. CDR3 bases: TGTGCCATCAGTGACGAGGGCAACTATGGCTACACCTTC. Translating gives CAISDEGNYGYTF.

V usage is TRBV24-1 and J usage is TRBJ2-1; D may be TRBD1 (5 bases). The CDR3 totals 16 residues. V shed 4 bases and J shed 1 base, with 13 bases lying between them. CDR1 is KGHDR and CDR2 is SFDVKD in the germline V gene. The CDR3 DNA sequence: TGTGCCACCAGTGACCCCCGTCAGGGTTCCTACAATGAGCAGTTCTTC. It encodes CATSDPRQGSYNEQFF.

The J gene is TRBJ1-3, the V gene TRBV20-1, with D maybe TRBD1 (6 bases). Trimming cost V 1 base and J 4 bases, with 14 bases left between them. The length of the CDR3 is 15 residues. CDR1 is DFQATT and CDR2 is SNEGSKA in the germline V gene (reference sequence). The CDR3 DNA sequence: TGCAGTGCTAGAGCTCAGGGGACCATGGGAAACACCATATATTTT. Its translation is CSARAQGTMGNTIYF.

The V gene is TRBV9, the J gene TRBJ2-1; D is possibly TRBD1 (6 bases). Deletions cut 6 bases from V and 6 bases from J, with 22 bases between. Germline CDR1 is SGDLS and CDR2 is YYNGEE. There are 16 residues in the CDR3. For the CDR3, the DNA is TGTGCCAGCACTGCACCGGACAGTTCCCACTTCAATGAGCAGTTCTTC. It yields the protein CASTAPDSSHFNEQFF.

The chain employs TRBV7-2 and TRBJ1-5; D gene uncertain. Per germline, CDR1 SGHTA and CDR2 FQGNSA. This CDR3 contains 14 residues. Trimming removed 1 base from V and 1 base from J, with 5 bases in between. The CDR3 DNA reads TGTGCCAGCAGCTTAGACCCGAGCAATCAGCCCCAGCATTTT. As protein: CASSLDPSNQPQHF.

The genes are TRBV7-6 and TRBJ1-2; D unclear. Looked up from germline, CDR1 is SGHVS and CDR2 is FNYEAQ. V was pared by 5 bases and J by 12 bases, with 10 bases between. The CDR3 has 10 residues. DNA of the CDR3: TGTGCCAGCAGCCACTCCCCCCACACCTTC. It encodes CASSHSPHTF.

J is TRBJ2-1 and V is TRBV10-2; D not resolved. There are 14 residues in the CDR3. Germline V gene lookup returns CDR1 WSHSY and CDR2 SAAADI. The V end lost 5 bases, the J end lost 0 bases, and 8 bases lay between the germline ends. In DNA, the CDR3 is TGCGCCAGCAGTATAGTAAGCTCCTACAATGAGCAGTTCTTC. It yields the protein CASSIVSSYNEQFF.

V and J are TRBV15 and TRBJ1-1; D is unresolved. In germline, CDR1 is LNHNV, CDR2 YYDKDF (reference sequence). V lost 3 bases and J 6 bases, leaving 14 bases between the germline ends. The CDR3 is made up of 14 amino acids. Here the CDR3 DNA reads TGTGCCACCAGCAGTCTCGTGGGGAAGGCTGAAGCTTTCTTT. This codes for CATSSLVGKAEAFF. Using reference TRBV15 and TRBJ1-1 for the parts outside the CDR3, the full variable domain is DAMVIQNPRYQVTQFGKPVTLSCSQTLNHNVMYWYQQKSSQAPKLLFHYYDKDFNNEADTPDNFQSRRPNTSFCFLDIRSPGLGDTAMYLCATSSLVGKAEAFFGQGTRLTVV.

The rearrangement links TRBV24-1 to TRBJ1-1; 7 bases fit TRBD1. V lost 2 bases, J lost 0 bases, and 2 bases stayed unmatched. The CDR3 spans 15 residues. The germline CDR1 and CDR2 sequences are KGHDR and SFDVKD. The CDR3 spells CATSDSGQMNTEAFF. The CDR3 DNA reads as TGTGCCACCAGTGATTCGGGACAGATGAACACTGAAGCTTTCTTT.

The chain links TRBV24-1 to TRBJ2-7; 8 bases map to TRBD1. Germline V gene lookup returns CDR1 KGHDR and CDR2 SFDVKD. This CDR3 region has 16 residues. V shed 6 bases and J 6 bases; nucleotides not matched to a gene: 15. This CDR3 is CATSPTGGQAASEQYF. CDR3 nucleotides: TGTGCCACCAGTCCCACAGGGGGACAGGCAGCGTCCGAGCAGTACTTC.

The V gene is TRBV27, the J gene TRBJ1-2, with unresolved D. CDR3 size: 12 residues. Germline assignment: CDR1 MNHEY and CDR2 SMNVEV (reference sequence). V dropped 4 bases and J dropped 8 bases, with 11 bases sitting between them. The CDR3 region has the DNA TGTGCCAGCAGTTCGGGTTATCAGGGCTACACCTTC. Its translation: CASSSGYQGYTF.

The chain links TRBV15 to TRBJ2-1, with D hard to call. The CDR3 has 14 amino acids. Germline assignment: CDR1 LNHNV and CDR2 YYDKDF (reference sequence). Trimming cost V 1 base and J 10 bases, with 14 bases left between them. The DNA of the CDR3 is TGTGCCACCAGCAGAGGGGGTACTTCCTACGAGCAGTTCTTC. This codes for CATSRGGTSYEQFF.

A word on this clonotype: Compared with germline, one end of the junction differs, possibly owing to a read error. The V call is TRBV11-1, the J call TRBJ1-1, with D possibly being TRBD1 (6 bases). This CDR3 comprises 19 residues. Germline CDR1 is SGHAT and CDR2 is FQDESV (reference sequence). The CDR3 spells CASSLRPVGGAREYTEAFF. In nucleotides, the CDR3 is TGTGCCAGCAGCTTACGCCCGGTCGGGGGGGCGCGGGAGTACACTGAGGCTTTCTTT.

The chain joins TRBV10-3 to TRBJ2-1; 7 bases align to TRBD1. J was trimmed by 0 bases and V by 9 bases; bases with no gene match: 11. CDR1 and CDR2 from the germline V gene are ENHRY and SYGVKD. This CDR3 region has 16 residues. CDR3 sequence reads: CAMPLRGRSSYNEQFF. The CDR3 nucleotides read TGTGCCATGCCCTTGAGGGGGCGAAGCTCCTACAATGAGCAGTTCTTC.